Following are 9 T cell receptor beta chains from one sample sequenced in a study of human T cells and chemical hapten exposure. Time point given: patch test 3, about 24 weeks after DPC sensitization. Treatment defined: therapeutic diphenylcyclopropenone sensitization with weekly scalp DPC. TCRdb itself ran the RACE reads through MiXCR, one entry per CDR3 protein. The data hold 180,000 or so distinct CDR3 sequences, with 24% observed a single time. Material: whole blood, obtained in connection with sensitization to the hapten diphenylcyclopropenone (DPC). The receptors come from a woman aged 40 to 50 with alopecia areata. Some clones in this sample may be carry-over from other donors' samples.

The chain links TRBV7-2 to TRBJ2-3; unclear D gene. Trimming took 5 bases from V and 5 from J, leaving 11 bases between them. CDR1 SGHTA and CDR2 FQGNSA come from the germline V gene. This CDR3 contains 13 residues. CDR3 nucleotide sequence: TGTGCCAGCAGCCCCCTCATGATAGATACGCAGTATTTT. Translating gives CASSPLMIDTQYF.

The chain joins TRBV29-1 to TRBJ2-5; 7 bases match TRBD2. The CDR3 covers 13 residues. CDR1 is SQVTM and CDR2 is ANQGSEA in the germline V gene. Trimming cost V 7 bases and J 2 bases; bases outside gene matches: 7. CDR3 amino acids: CSALKRDQETQYF. CDR3 DNA: TGCAGCGCCCTGAAGCGGGATCAAGAGACCCAGTACTTC.

The genes are TRBV7-2 and TRBJ2-5; D perhaps matches TRBD1 (8 bases). Trimming removed 5 bases at V and 2 bases at J, with 12 bases between. Per germline, CDR1 SGHTA and CDR2 FQGNSA. This CDR3 is built from 14 residues. CDR3 sequence reads: CASSLQGGQETQYF. The DNA for the CDR3 is TGTGCCAGCAGCCTACAGGGGGGGCAAGAGACCCAGTACTTC. The full variable domain, completed using reference TRBV7-2 and TRBJ2-5, is GAGVSQSPSNKVTEKGKDVELRCDPISGHTALYWYRQSLGQGLEFLIYFQGNSAPDKSGLPSDRFSAERTGGSVSTLTIQRTQQEDSAVYLCASSLQGGQETQYFGPGTRLLVL.

This clonotype was observed at least ten times. This rearrangement joins TRBV10-3 to TRBJ1-6; D gene uncertain. Trimming stripped 3 bases from V and 12 bases from J, with 9 bases between. CDR1 ENHRY and CDR2 SYGVKD come from the germline V gene. The length of the CDR3 is 12 residues. The CDR3 sequence is CAISDGLEPLHF. The CDR3 nucleotides read TGTGCCATCAGTGACGGGCTGGAACCCCTCCACTTT.

This sequence joins TRBV7-2 and TRBJ1-5, with D unresolved. Trimming cost V 1 base and J 6 bases, with 10 bases left between them. Germline assignment: CDR1 SGHTA and CDR2 FQGNSA. The length of the CDR3 is 14 residues. The CDR3 bases are TGTGCCAGCAGCTTAGGTTATATGGGTCAGCCCCAGCATTTT. This encodes CASSLGYMGQPQHF.

This clonotype has a count of ten or more. The V and J genes are TRBV20-1 and TRBJ1-6, with 8 bases lining up with TRBD1. V lost 2 bases to trimming and J lost 7 bases; unmatched junction nucleotides: 4. The CDR3 covers 14 residues. Germline V gene data show CDR1 as DFQATT and CDR2 as SNEGSKA (reference sequence). The CDR3 bases are TGCAGTGCTAGACCAGGGGGCCTAAATTCACCCCTCCACTTT. Translation: CSARPGGLNSPLHF.

V usage is TRBV18 and J usage is TRBJ2-3, with D maybe TRBD1 (6 bases). Trimming stripped 6 bases from V and 0 bases from J, with 13 bases between. Germline CDR1 is KGHSH and CDR2 is LQKENI. The CDR3 has 15 residues. The DNA for the CDR3 is TGTGCCAGCTCCCCCCCAGGGGCCAGCACAGATACGCAGTATTTT. This encodes CASSPPGASTDTQYF.

This chain uses TRBV4-1 with TRBJ2-1, with D uncertain. This CDR3 is built from 16 residues. Between the trimmed V and J ends, which lost 1 base and 0 bases, there was a span of 10 bases. Germline CDR1 is MGHRA and CDR2 is YSYEKL. CDR3 coding DNA: TGCGCCAGCAGCCAAGTAGACATGATCTCCTACAATGAGCAGTTCTTC. Encoded protein: CASSQVDMISYNEQFF.

J is TRBJ1-4 and V is TRBV2, with no clear D. Germline CDR1 reads SNHLY; CDR2 reads FYNNEI. The CDR3 spans 13 residues. Trimming removed 2 bases from V and 8 bases from J, with 9 bases in between. The CDR3 DNA sequence: TGTGCCAGCAGTGAATTAATTGGGGAAAAACTGTTTTTT. It specifies CASSELIGEKLFF.